The rows below give T cell receptor beta chains drawn from one sample of a study of human T cells and chemical hapten exposure. TCRdb processed the RACE reads anew with MiXCR; each CDR3 protein has one entry. The sample contains about 380,000 distinct CDR3 sequences, more than 4.5% of which appear only once. The specimen comprised whole blood, sampled in connection with sensitization to the hapten diphenylcyclopropenone (DPC). The origin of the receptors is a woman aged 45-59 years with alopecia areata. Some clones in this sample may be carry-over from other donors' samples. The CDR3 runs from the conserved cysteine through the conserved F or W. The D gene is left open where the match is weak. Some rows have no size entry. The others give once, few or many, or a class for an expanded clone.

clone size	D gene	V gene	J gene	CDR3 DNA	CDR3 protein
few	NA	TRBV7-8	TRBJ2-1	TGTGCCAGCGCCCCCGGGACTTTGTACAATGAGCAGTTCTTC	CASAPGTLYNEQFF
many	TRBD2	TRBV27	TRBJ2-2	TGTGCCAGCAGTTCCCCTAGCGGGAGCAACACCGGGGAGCTGTTTTTT	CASSSPSGSNTGELFF
many	NA	TRBV11-2	TRBJ2-3	TGTGCCAGCAGCTTAGATCACGGAAAAGGCACAGATACGCAGTATTTT	CASSLDHGKGTDTQYF
many	TRBD2	TRBV9	TRBJ2-7	TGTGCCAGCAGCGTAAGCCTAGCGGGAGTCGGCGAGCAGTACTTC	CASSVSLAGVGEQYF
many	TRBD1	TRBV18	TRBJ1-1	TGTGCCAGCTCAAACCGGGGGACAGCAGTGAACACTGAAGCTTTCTTT	CASSNRGTAVNTEAFF
few	NA	TRBV20-1	TRBJ1-2	TGCAGTGCTAGAGATCAGTCCTATGGCTACACCTTC	CSARDQSYGYTF
many	TRBD2	TRBV6-1	TRBJ2-3	TGTGCCAGCAGTGATAGCGGGGGGAGGACAGATACGCAGTATTTT	CASSDSGGRTDTQYF
many	NA	TRBV29-1	TRBJ2-3	TGCAGCGTTGGGCACACCTTGACAGATACGCAGTATTTT	CSVGHTLTDTQYF
many	NA	TRBV6-1	TRBJ1-4	TGTGCCAGCAGTAACAAACCCCCCGGAGGGGCTAATGAAAAACTGTTTTTT	CASSNKPPGGANEKLFF
NA	TRBD1	TRBV10-3	TRBJ2-3	TGTGCCGCAACAGGGGGCACAGATACGCAGTATTTT	CAATGGTDTQYF
NA	NA	TRBV20-1	TRBJ2-3	TGCAGTGCTAGAGATGGGGCTAGGTTGGATACGCAGTATTTT	CSARDGARLDTQYF
many	NA	TRBV5-4	TRBJ2-7	TGTGCCAGCAGCTTGGATCGGGCGACTTCACGGGTCGAGCAGTACTTC	CASSLDRATSRVEQYF
many	NA	TRBV29-1	TRBJ1-5	TGCAGCGTTGGGGCGGGAATCAATCAGCCCCAGCATTTT	CSVGAGINQPQHF
few	NA	TRBV14	TRBJ2-7	TGTGCCAGCAGCCAAGGGGACGGTCGCTCCTACGAGCAGTACTTC	CASSQGDGRSYEQYF
NA	TRBD2	TRBV6-5	TRBJ2-1	TGTGCCAGCAGTTACGGCGGGGGATCCTTCAATGAGCAGTTCTTC	CASSYGGGSFNEQFF
many	TRBD2	TRBV20-1	TRBJ2-1	TGCAGTGCTAGATTAGCGGGATATAGTGAGCAGTTCTTC	CSARLAGYSEQFF
NA	NA	TRBV4-3	TRBJ2-2	TGCGCCAGCAGCCTCCTACAGGGCACCGGGGAGCTGTTTTTT	CASSLLQGTGELFF
NA	NA	TRBV2	TRBJ2-6	TGTGCCAGCAGTGGAACAGGGAGCTCTGGGGCCAACGTCCTGACTTTC	CASSGTGSSGANVLTF
few	NA	TRBV7-8	TRBJ1-4	TGTGCCAGCAGCTCACGACAGAGCTCTAATGAAAAACTGTTTTTT	CASSSRQSSNEKLFF